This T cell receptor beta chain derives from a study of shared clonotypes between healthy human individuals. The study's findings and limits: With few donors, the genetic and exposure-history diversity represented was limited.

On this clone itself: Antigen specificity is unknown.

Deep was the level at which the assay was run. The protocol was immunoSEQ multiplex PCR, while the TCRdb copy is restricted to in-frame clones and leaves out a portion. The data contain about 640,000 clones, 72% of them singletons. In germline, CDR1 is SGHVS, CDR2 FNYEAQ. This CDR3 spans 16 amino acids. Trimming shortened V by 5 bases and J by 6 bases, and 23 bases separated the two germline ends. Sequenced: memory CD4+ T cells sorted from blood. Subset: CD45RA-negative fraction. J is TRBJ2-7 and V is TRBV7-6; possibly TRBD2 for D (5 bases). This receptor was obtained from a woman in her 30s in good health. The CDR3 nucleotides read TGTGCCAGCAGCGATCACCTCGGAGCGGCCCCTCGCGAGCAGTACTTC. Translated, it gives CASSDHLGAAPREQYF. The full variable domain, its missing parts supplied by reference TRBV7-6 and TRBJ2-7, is GAGVSQSPRYKVTKRGQDVALRCDPISGHVSLYWYRQALGQGPEFLTYFNYEAQQDKSGLPNDRFSAERPEGSISTLTIQRTEQRDSAMYRCASSDHLGAAPREQYFGPGTRLTVT.